This TCR beta chain was profiled in a study of T cell responses to AZD1222 COVID-19 vaccine. The study's findings and limits: The CD4 TCRs associated with vaccination extended across spike and predominated at 160-218 and 743-854.

Recipients boosted at about 4 weeks or about 12 weeks are pooled. V was trimmed by 4 bases and J by 3 bases, leaving 12 bases between them. This CDR3 is built from 13 residues. In germline, CDR1 is SQVTM, CDR2 ANQGSEA. Note on this clone: Its antigen is as yet unknown.

Here immunoSEQ multiplex PCR was the method, and the copy in TCRdb shows in-frame clones only, minus some. This table holds 90,000 to 130,000 clones, 94% found once. This chain connects TRBV29-1 to TRBJ1-2; D possibly corresponds to TRBD1 (5 bases). Source: peripheral blood, taken 28 days after the second AZD1222 dose. This receptor was identified in an adult who received the AZD1222 COVID-19 vaccine. CDR3 DNA: TGCAGCGTTGGGGCAGGGTCAGACTATGGCTACACCTTC. Its protein is CSVGAGSDYGYTF.